This T cell receptor beta chain is from a study of blood T cell repertoires in COVID-19. Unmatched junction bases numbered 8, after V lost 5 bases and J lost 12 bases. This CDR3 is built from 13 residues. Germline CDR1 reads SGHAT; CDR2 reads FQNNGV. Libraries were prepared by immunoSEQ multiplex PCR; TCRdb keeps only in-frame clonotypes and omits some of them. Of some 100,000 clones in the sample, under 90% were seen once. V and J are TRBV11-2 and TRBJ1-4; 8 positions agree with TRBD1. The material sequenced was peripheral blood. The receptor was derived from a human donor in a cohort sampled during active COVID-19. The DNA of the CDR3 is TGTGCCAGCAGCCCGGACAGGGTCTGGGAACTGTTTTTT. It translates to CASSPDRVWELFF.